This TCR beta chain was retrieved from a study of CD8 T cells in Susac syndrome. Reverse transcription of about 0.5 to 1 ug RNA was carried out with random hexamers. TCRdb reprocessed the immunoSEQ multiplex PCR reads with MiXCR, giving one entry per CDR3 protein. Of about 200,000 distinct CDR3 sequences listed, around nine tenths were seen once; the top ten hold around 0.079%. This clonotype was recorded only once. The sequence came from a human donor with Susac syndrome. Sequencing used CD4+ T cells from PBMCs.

This CDR3 reads CASSRGTGDDYGYTF. CDR3 sequence (DNA): TGTGCCAGCAGTCGCGGGACAGGGGATGACTATGGCTACACCTTC. The V and J genes are TRBV2 and TRBJ1-2, with 10 bases lining up with TRBD1. The CDR3 extends over 15 amino acids. Germline CDR1 SNHLY, CDR2 FYNNEI. The V segment lost 5 bases and the J segment 3 bases; nucleotides outside the gene matches: 6.